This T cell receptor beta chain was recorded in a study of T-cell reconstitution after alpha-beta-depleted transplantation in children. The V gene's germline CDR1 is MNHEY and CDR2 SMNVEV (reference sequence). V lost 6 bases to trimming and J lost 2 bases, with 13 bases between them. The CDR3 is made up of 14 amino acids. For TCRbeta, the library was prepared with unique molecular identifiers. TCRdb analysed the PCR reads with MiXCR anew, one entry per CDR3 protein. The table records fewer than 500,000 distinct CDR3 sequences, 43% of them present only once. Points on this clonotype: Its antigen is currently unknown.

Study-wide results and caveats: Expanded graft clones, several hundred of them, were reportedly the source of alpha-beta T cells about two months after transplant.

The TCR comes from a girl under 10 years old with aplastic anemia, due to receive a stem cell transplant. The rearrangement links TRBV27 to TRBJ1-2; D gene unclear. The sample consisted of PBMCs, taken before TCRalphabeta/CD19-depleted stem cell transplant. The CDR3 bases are TGTGCCAGCAGCTCTACCGACCGAAACTATGGCTACACCTTC. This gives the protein CASSSTDRNYGYTF.